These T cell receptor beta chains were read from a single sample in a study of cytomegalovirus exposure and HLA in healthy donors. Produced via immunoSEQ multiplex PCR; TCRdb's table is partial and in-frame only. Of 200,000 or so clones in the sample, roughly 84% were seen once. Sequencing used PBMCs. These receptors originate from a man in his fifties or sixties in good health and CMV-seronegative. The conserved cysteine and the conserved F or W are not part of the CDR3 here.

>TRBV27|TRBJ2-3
ASSLAGRADTQY
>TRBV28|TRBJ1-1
ASSFHHYRGRLDTEAF
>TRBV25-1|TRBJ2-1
ASRIAGGGEQF
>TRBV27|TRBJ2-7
ASSSTGGIYEQY
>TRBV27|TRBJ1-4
ASRPQGAANEKLF
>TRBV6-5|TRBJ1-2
ASGEPAATYGYT
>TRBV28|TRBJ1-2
ASSLNTGSGYT
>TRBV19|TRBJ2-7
ASSIGRGGYEQY
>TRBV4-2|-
ASSQEETGTGTYEQY
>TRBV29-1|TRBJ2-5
SVLIGGRGLETQY
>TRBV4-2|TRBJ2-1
ASSPSGRVGNEQF
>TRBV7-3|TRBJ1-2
ASSLQGEDYGYT
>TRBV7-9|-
ASSFSGSYEQY
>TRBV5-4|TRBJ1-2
ASSQLSPQGQGGYGYT
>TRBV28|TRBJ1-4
ASSFSGATNEKLF
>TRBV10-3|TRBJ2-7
AISESVAGGRVTSYEQY
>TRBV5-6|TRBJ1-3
ASSLGAGALGEAIY
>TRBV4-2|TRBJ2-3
ASSQVTGDFSADTQY
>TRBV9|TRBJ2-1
ASSPLDSNEQF
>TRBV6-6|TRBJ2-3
ASRNRGADTQY
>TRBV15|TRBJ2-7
ATSRDRPSYEQY
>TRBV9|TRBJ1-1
ASSMGQGSEAF
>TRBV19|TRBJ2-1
ASSPGTGGFEQF
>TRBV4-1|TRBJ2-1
ASSQDRSASGNYNEQF
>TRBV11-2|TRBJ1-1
ASSLGPNMNTEAF
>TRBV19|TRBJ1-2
ASSTPPQRQYT
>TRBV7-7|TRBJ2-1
ASSPHGAGYGNEQF